This TCR beta chain was recorded in a study of blood T cells in healthy people across ages. Regarding the study as a whole: Whereas aged donors had fewer naive CD4+ cells, long-lived donors had more of them and higher diversity.

This CDR3 is 13 amino acids long. The germline V and J ends were trimmed by 4 bases and 6 bases, with 12 bases remaining between them. Concerning this clonotype: Antigen unknown.

A second PCR of 7 to 11 cycles used a sample-barcoded 5' primer and a J-beta primer mix. TCRdb itself ran the 5' RACE reads through MiXCR, one entry per CDR3 protein. This sample has fewer than 1.5 million distinct CDR3 sequences, with 42% found just once. Per sample, extraction of total RNA gave at least 6 micrograms in every case. This receptor was taken from a woman younger than 30 in good health. The sample comprised blood. The chain carries TRBV12-3 or TRBV12-4 and TRBJ1-1, with D maybe TRBD1 (6 bases). The CDR3 sequence is CASSSKQGPEAFF. CDR3 DNA: TGTGCCAGCAGTTCGAAACAGGGCCCTGAAGCTTTCTTT.